Listed here is a single TCR beta chain. This entry is derived from a study of blood T cell repertoires in COVID-19. Study-wide background: Samples of COVID-19 (acute and convalescent) were obtained from the United States, Italy and Spain.

Clones were sequenced by immunoSEQ multiplex PCR, and TCRdb holds only the in-frame ones, with some missing. The table shows 250,000 to 400,000 clones, with around 89% occurring only once. During active infection, Seattle patients enrolled and were then monitored through disease. CDR3 size: 14 residues. V shed 6 bases and J 11 bases; nucleotides not matched to a gene: 12. Germline V gives CDR1 SNHLY, CDR2 FYNNEI. This TCR derives from a woman younger than 45 with COVID-19, enrolled during active disease. The sequencing sample was made of peripheral blood. This chain uses TRBV2 with TRBJ2-4; 8 bases map to TRBD1. The CDR3 DNA sequence: TGTGCCAGCAGCGATGGACAGGGCGGGAAGCTTCAGTACTTC. Its protein product is CASSDGQGGKLQYF.